These 18 T cell receptor beta chains were all obtained from the same sample, sequenced in a study of regulatory T cells in long-lasting Graves disease. Investigators prepared the TCR beta libraries by applying iRepertoire HTBI primers and Arm-PCR of CDR3 regions. TCRdb re-derived calls from the multiplex PCR reads in MiXCR, one entry per CDR3 protein. This table has almost 350,000 distinct CDR3 sequences, about 20% appearing once. Time point in this sample: persistent/refractory GD, antithyroid drugs over 5 years with positive TRAb. Making the TCR library involved RNA that had been extracted from PBMCs. The source was peripheral blood mononuclear cells (PBMCs), collected when the disease was refractory, from a patient treated with antithyroid drugs. These receptors were obtained from a female donor with Graves disease.

In its sample, this clonotype was seen a few times. The chain is built from TRBV20-1 and TRBJ2-5; no firm D call. Germline V gene data show CDR1 as DFQATT and CDR2 as SNEGSKA (reference sequence). This CDR3 spans 11 amino acids. V gave up 3 bases and J gave up 1 base, with 3 bases separating them. CDR3 nucleotides: TGCAGTGCTAGTTTCCAAGAGACCCAGTACTTC. Residues: CSASFQETQYF.

This clonotype was recorded at least ten times. V is TRBV5-1 and J is TRBJ2-7; 8 bases align to TRBD2. Germline V lookup: CDR1 SGHRS, CDR2 YFSETQ. V lost 5 bases, J lost 6 bases, and 7 bases stayed unmatched. This CDR3 is built from 13 residues. CDR3 DNA sequence: TGCGCCAGCAGTGTGAGCGGGAGTCCCGAGCAGTACTTC. Translation gives CASSVSGSPEQYF.

In this sample, this clonotype turned up many times. The V call is TRBV29-1, the J call TRBJ2-2, with 9 nucleotides matching TRBD2. The trim removed 5 bases at V and 2 bases at J, leaving 6 bases unmatched. Germline V gene data show CDR1 as SQVTM and CDR2 as ANQGSEA. CDR3 length: 15 amino acids. The DNA of the CDR3 is TGCAGCGTTCGGAGCGGGAGGATAAACACCGGGGAGCTGTTTTTT. Translation: CSVRSGRINTGELFF.

At least ten counts were recorded for this clonotype. The rearrangement joins TRBV6-2 or TRBV6-3 to TRBJ2-5; TRBD1 or TRBD2 may be the D gene (5 bases each). V shed 2 bases and J shed 5 bases, with 15 bases lying between them. Germline CDR1 and CDR2: MNHEY and SVGEGT. The CDR3 covers 15 residues. The CDR3 coding sequence is TGTGCCAGCAGTTACCCACGGTTCGGGGCCGAGACCCAGTACTTC. It encodes CASSYPRFGAETQYF.

The chain couples TRBV7-9 to TRBJ2-7; TRBD2 agrees at 9 bases. The CDR3 loop spans 17 amino acids. CDR1 and CDR2 from the germline V gene are SEHNR and FQNEAQ (reference sequence). The ends lost 2 bases at V and 7 bases at J; junction bases unmatched: 15. The CDR3 sequence: CASSLSRTGGGVLEQYF. The CDR3, as DNA: TGTGCCAGCAGCTTAAGTCGGACGGGCGGGGGGGTTCTGGAGCAGTACTTC.

There are a few counts of this clonotype. The chain couples TRBV2 to TRBJ2-3; D gene uncertain. Trimming shortened V by 8 bases and J by 2 bases, and 14 bases separated the two germline ends. There are 14 residues in the CDR3. The germline CDR1 and CDR2 sequences are SNHLY and FYNNEI. CDR3 region: CASVLTTDTDTQYF. The CDR3, as DNA: TGTGCCAGCGTGCTCACTACCGACACAGATACGCAGTATTTT. Supplemented by reference TRBV2 and TRBJ2-3, the full variable domain reads EPEVTQTPSHQVTQMGQEVILRCVPISNHLYFYWYRQILGQKVEFLVSFYNNEISEKSEIFDDQFSVERPDGSNFTLKIRSTKLEDSAMYFCASVLTTDTDTQYFGPGTRLTVL.

At least ten counts were recorded for this clonotype. The gene calls are TRBV30 and TRBJ2-2; D perhaps matches TRBD1 (5 bases). The V end lost 4 bases, the J end lost 8 bases, and 14 bases lay between the germline ends. Germline loops: CDR1 GTSNPN, CDR2 SVGIG (reference sequence). The CDR3 loop spans 13 amino acids. CDR3 protein: CAWNGVGQGELFF. The CDR3 region has the DNA TGTGCCTGGAACGGTGTGGGGCAGGGGGAGCTGTTTTTT.

This clonotype was recorded a few times. The V and J genes are TRBV4-1 and TRBJ2-7, with 7 bases aligning to TRBD1. There are 14 residues in the CDR3. Trimming took 1 base from V and 3 from J; bases not matched to a gene: 3. CDR1 and CDR2 from the germline V gene are MGHRA and YSYEKL. CDR3 residues: CASSQVRDSYEQYF. CDR3 in DNA: TGCGCCAGCAGCCAAGTCCGGGACAGCTACGAGCAGTACTTC.

This clonotype was observed at least ten times. This sequence joins TRBV2 and TRBJ1-1; TRBD1 matches 7 bases. Losses at the gene ends were 5 bases for V and 6 bases for J; bases not matched to a gene: 6. This CDR3 is 13 amino acids long. Germline assignment: CDR1 SNHLY and CDR2 FYNNEI. For the CDR3, the DNA is TGTGCCAGCAGTTATACAGGGGTAGCTGAAGCTTTCTTT. Its translation is CASSYTGVAEAFF.

This clonotype was counted only a few times. The genes are TRBV6-2 or TRBV6-3 and TRBJ2-7; the D gene is possibly TRBD2 (7 bases). Germline CDR1 MNHEY, CDR2 SVGEGT. The CDR3 is 17 residues long. V lost 0 bases to trimming and J lost 0 bases, with 15 bases between them. This chain's CDR3 is CASSYSLGGASSYEQYF. The CDR3 coding sequence is TGTGCCAGCAGTTACTCCCTGGGGGGGGCTAGCTCCTACGAGCAGTACTTC.

This clonotype was seen a handful of times. J is TRBJ2-7 and V is TRBV20-1; 9 bases map to TRBD2. This CDR3 contains 16 residues. Per germline, CDR1 DFQATT and CDR2 SNEGSKA (reference sequence). V dropped 1 base and J dropped 0; count of bases not matched to a gene: 7. The CDR3 region is CSARGLADLPSYEQYF. DNA for the CDR3: TGCAGTGCTAGAGGACTAGCGGACTTACCCTCCTACGAGCAGTACTTC.

The J gene is TRBJ1-3, the V gene TRBV7-3; 12 bases are a match to TRBD1. The CDR3 is made up of 19 amino acids. J lost 0 bases, V lost 5 bases, and 11 bases had no gene match. Germline V gene data show CDR1 as SGHTA and CDR2 as FQGTGA. The CDR3 spells CASSPEGQGARGSGNTIYF. The CDR3 nucleotides read TGTGCCAGCAGCCCGGAGGGACAGGGGGCGCGCGGCTCTGGAAACACCATATATTTT. Full variable domain (missing parts from reference TRBV7-3 and TRBJ1-3): GAGVSQTPSNKVTEKGKYVELRCDPISGHTALYWYRQSLGQGPEFLIYFQGTGAADDSGLPNDRFFAVRPEGSVSTLKIQRTERGDSAVYLCASSPEGQGARGSGNTIYFGEGSWLTVV.

This clonotype came up many times. The chain employs TRBV24-1 and TRBJ2-5; no reliable D call. V was shortened by 3 bases and J by 1 base, with 8 bases between the two germline ends. CDR3 size: 14 residues. Germline loops: CDR1 KGHDR, CDR2 SFDVKD. This CDR3 reads CATSDRRSQETQYF. In nucleotides, the CDR3 is TGTGCCACCAGTGATCGACGGAGCCAAGAGACCCAGTACTTC.

This clonotype was detected only a few times. The V gene is TRBV12-3 or TRBV12-4, the J gene TRBJ1-6, with D uncertain. The CDR3 runs 14 residues. V was shortened by 2 bases and J by 1 base, with 3 bases between the two germline ends. The CDR3, as DNA: TGTGCCAGCAGTTTAAGATCCTATAATTCACCCCTCCACTTT. Its protein product is CASSLRSYNSPLHF.

This clonotype was counted at least ten times. For the CDR3, the DNA is TGTGCCAGCAGTGAGTGGACAGAGGGTAGTCAGCCCCAGCATTTT. Its protein product is CASSEWTEGSQPQHF. This chain joins TRBV2 and TRBJ1-5; weak D call: TRBD1 (6 bases). Trimming took 3 bases from V and 6 from J, leaving 15 bases between them. Germline CDR1 is SNHLY and CDR2 is FYNNEI. This CDR3 has 15 amino acids.

This clonotype was picked up a small number of times. The chain has TRBV4-1 and TRBJ1-1, with a possible D match to TRBD1 (6 bases). The germline V gene encodes CDR1 MGHRA and CDR2 YSYEKL. This CDR3 comprises 16 residues. V gave up 1 base and J gave up 6 bases, with 18 bases separating them. This CDR3 is CASSQGRGQLPPEAFF. The DNA for the CDR3 is TGCGCCAGCAGCCAAGGCCGCGGACAGCTTCCCCCTGAAGCTTTCTTT.

This clonotype was counted many times. The gene calls are TRBV12-3 or TRBV12-4 and TRBJ2-5; a weak D match, TRBD2 (6 bases). V was clipped by 5 bases and J by 5 bases, with 12 bases between them. The CDR3 loop spans 13 amino acids. CDR3 protein: CASSETGEETQYF. In DNA form, the CDR3 reads TGTGCCAGCAGTGAGACGGGGGAGGAGACCCAGTACTTC.

The sample holds a few counts of this clonotype. This sequence joins TRBV5-4 and TRBJ1-1, with D maybe TRBD1 (5 bases). Germline lookup yields CDR1 SGHNT and CDR2 YYREEE (reference sequence). Trimming removed 3 bases from V and 7 bases from J, with 19 bases in between. The CDR3 has 15 amino acids. The CDR3 spells CASSWGPGMPGEAFF. CDR3 nucleotides: TGTGCCAGCAGCTGGGGCCCGGGGATGCCCGGTGAAGCTTTCTTT.